This TCR beta chain was obtained from a study of early T cells in non-severe SARS-CoV-2 infection (dated by TCRdb to 2020 to 2022). Describing the broader study: Because TCR sequencing was done on bulk RNA from unsorted whole blood, the alpha and beta chains could not be paired.

Libraries were prepared through 5' RACE. The run used a NextSeq 500. The TCR library protocol attached unique molecular identifiers to individual cDNA molecules to correct for sequencing error and PCR bias. TCR alpha and beta chains were both sequenced, and the abundances of alpha and beta sequences in each sample were closely correlated with each other. The authors' pipeline ran thus. Decombinator V4 was used to perform V gene, J gene and CDR3 annotation of TCR sequences. Expanded TCRs were defined as changing significantly between any two time points under a Poisson model with p below 0.0001. TCR abundances were normalised to the total number of TCRs sequenced per sample and expressed as counts per million. TRAV1-2 paired with TRAJ12, TRAJ20 or TRAJ33 defined MAIT TCRs, while TRAV10 paired with TRAJ18 defined iNKT TCRs. A search of VDJdb, accessed on 1 November 2021, was run for TCRs annotated to CMV, EBV and SARS-CoV-2, with TCRs annotated for multiple antigens excluded. The public reads were quality trimmed at Q25 with fastp and then assembled into clones with MiXCR by TCRdb, keeping productive beta chains. Each CDR3 protein appears once, grouped with its most common genes and DNA. V and J calls and clone size were set by TCRdb, not the authors. The sample table lists tens of thousands of distinct CDR3 sequences, over 15% of them with a count of one. The ten largest clones represent around 4.9% of the sample.

What the authors observed across the whole study: Matching against VDJdb was skewed toward anti-spike CD8 responses, likely underestimated virus-specific expansions, and missed private and CD4 specificities.

Set within a cohort of healthcare workers in London, UK, this nested case-control study involved weekly PCR testing of nasopharyngeal swabs along with blood sampling. Healthcare workers were recruited between 23 and 31 March 2020, during the week of the UK lockdown, and were followed weekly for up to roughly 16 weeks. Here V drops 7 bases and J drops 4 bases, and the junction holds 10 bases not matched to any gene. As encoded in the germline V gene, CDR1 is MNHEY while CDR2 is SVGEGT. From the cysteine up to the phenylalanine, the CDR3 has a length of 15 residues. The retained sequence is limited to the CDR3, 45 bases, with the frame set at the first base. This clonotype has only a few counts. Its antigen remains unidentified. Base qualities are not provided; no much larger clone lies one nucleotide away.

The TCR originated in an adult who was a healthcare worker with PCR-confirmed SARS-CoV-2 infection or an uninfected control (not recorded which). The V and J segments used are TRBV6-2 or TRBV6-3 and TRBJ2-7; TRBD1 fits 10 bases in the junction. The material was whole blood, obtained at baseline. The CDR3 region reads CASTLTGTGEYEQYF. The base sequence is TGTGCCAGCACCCTAACCGGGACAGGGGAATACGAGCAGTACTTC.